These 26 T cell receptor beta chains came from one sample sequenced in a study of T cell changes during pregnancy in multiple sclerosis. Sequencing used immunoSEQ multiplex PCR; TCRdb keeps in-frame clones, though not all of them. The repertoire consists of about 71,000 clones, with approximately 94% occurring once and the leading ten covering approximately 1.1%. Sequencing was performed on peripheral blood, taken in the third trimester of pregnancy. These receptors came from a female donor with multiple sclerosis, enrolled in a pregnancy study.

J is TRBJ2-1 and V is TRBV4-1, with 12 bases identical to TRBD2. J was trimmed by 2 bases and V by 1 base; bases with no gene match: 0. Germline V gene lookup returns CDR1 MGHRA and CDR2 YSYEKL. The CDR3 contains 16 residues. CDR3 region: CASSQASGRAYNEQFF. The DNA of the CDR3 is TGCGCCAGCAGCCAAGCTAGCGGGAGGGCCTACAATGAGCAGTTCTTC.

V gene TRBV19 combines with J gene TRBJ2-1, with 9 nucleotides matching TRBD2. This CDR3 region has 22 residues. V shed 9 bases and J 0 bases; nucleotides not matched to a gene: 27. In germline, CDR1 is LNHDA, CDR2 SQIVND (reference sequence). The CDR3, as DNA: TGTGCCAGCACCCGTTCAATTCTCCGGCTAGCGGGACATAATAACTCCTACAATGAGCAGTTCTTC. It specifies CASTRSILRLAGHNNSYNEQFF.

This chain joins TRBV13 and TRBJ2-3; 13 bases map to TRBD2. Germline V gives CDR1 PRHDT, CDR2 FYEKMQ (reference sequence). The CDR3 has 16 residues. V trimming: 6 bases; J trimming: 3 bases; junction bases outside the gene matches: 6. In DNA, the CDR3 is TGTGCCAGCAGTCGAAGGACTAGCGGGAGAACAGATACGCAGTATTTT. Amino acid sequence: CASSRRTSGRTDTQYF.

This clone came up a few times. The V gene is TRBV6-1, the J gene TRBJ1-5, with D possibly matching TRBD1 (6 bases). The V end was cut by 2 bases, the J end by 7 bases, with 9 bases between. The length of the CDR3 is 13 residues. The germline V gene encodes CDR1 MNHNS and CDR2 SASEGT. The DNA for the CDR3 is TGTGCCAGCAGTGAACAGGGGTCCCAGCCCCAGCATTTT. It encodes CASSEQGSQPQHF.

The rearrangement uses TRBV5-6 and TRBJ2-7, with TRBD2 identical over 7 bases. Looked up from germline, CDR1 is SGHDT and CDR2 is YYEEEE. The V segment lost 4 bases and the J segment 5 bases; nucleotides outside the gene matches: 6. The CDR3 totals 13 residues. CDR3 nucleotide sequence: TGTGCCAGCAGCCGCAGACTAGCCCACGAGCAGTACTTC. This codes for CASSRRLAHEQYF.

The V call is TRBV18, the J call TRBJ1-4; D possibly corresponds to TRBD1 (5 bases). Germline V gene data show CDR1 as KGHSH and CDR2 as LQKENI. The length of the CDR3 is 14 residues. Between the trimmed V and J ends, which lost 5 bases and 8 bases, there was a span of 15 bases. CDR3 in amino acids: CASSVGHREEKLFF. The CDR3 coding sequence is TGTGCCAGCTCAGTAGGACATAGAGAAGAAAAACTGTTTTTT.

The chain carries TRBV5-6 and TRBJ1-5; D is unresolved. This CDR3 region has 13 residues. Germline V gene lookup returns CDR1 SGHDT and CDR2 YYEEEE. Trimming took 0 bases from V and 8 from J, leaving 9 bases between them. As DNA, the CDR3 is TGTGCCAGCAGCTTGGGAGGTTCGGAGCCCCAGCATTTT. It yields the protein CASSLGGSEPQHF. The full variable domain, rest sourced from reference TRBV5-6 and TRBJ1-5, is DAGVTQSPTHLIKTRGQQVTLRCSPKSGHDTVSWYQQALGQGPQFIFQYYEEEERQRGNFPDRFSGHQFPNYSSELNVNALLLGDSALYLCASSLGGSEPQHFGDGTRLSIL.

This rearrangement joins TRBV18 to TRBJ2-5; weak D call: TRBD1 (7 bases). Germline CDR1 is KGHSH and CDR2 is LQKENI. There are 14 residues in the CDR3. The V gene lost 3 bases and the J gene lost 7 bases, with 15 bases spanning the gap. The CDR3 protein is CASSPGGGGWTQYF. CDR3 bases: TGTGCCAGCTCACCCGGAGGGGGCGGATGGACCCAGTACTTC.

The rearrangement links TRBV7-9 to TRBJ2-1, with D perhaps matching TRBD2 (6 bases). CDR1 is SEHNR and CDR2 is FQNEAQ in the germline V gene (reference sequence). The ends were cut back, 5 bases at V and 7 bases at J, with 18 bases in the middle. The CDR3 sequence is 15 residues long. CDR3 sequence (DNA): TGTGCCAGCAGCCCCCGGCTAGCGTCTAATAATGAGCAGTTCTTC. Protein sequence: CASSPRLASNNEQFF.

The count of this clone is one. The chain employs TRBV2 and TRBJ1-2, with TRBD1 matching 7 bases. In germline, CDR1 is SNHLY, CDR2 FYNNEI. Unmatched junction bases numbered 9, after V lost 1 base and J lost 4 bases. CDR3 length: 16 residues. CDR3 in DNA: TGTGCCAGCAGTGAAGGTCGGGGACAGACCCTCTATGGCTACACCTTC. Protein product: CASSEGRGQTLYGYTF.

The chain recombines TRBV6-5 with TRBJ2-2; D might be TRBD2 (6 bases). The V end lost 1 base, the J end lost 5 bases, and 11 bases lay between the germline ends. CDR3 size: 15 residues. Germline V lookup: CDR1 MNHEY, CDR2 SVGAGI. The CDR3, as DNA: TGTGCCAGCAGTTACTTTTCCGGGGGAACCGGGGAGCTGTTTTTT. It encodes CASSYFSGGTGELFF.

The chain employs TRBV5-1 and TRBJ1-1; D ambiguous. The CDR3 extends over 19 amino acids. Deletions cut 0 bases from V and 5 bases from J, with 26 bases between. The germline V gene has CDR1 SGHRS and CDR2 YFSETQ. CDR3: CASSLELGRRNGGRTEAFF. The CDR3 nucleotides are TGCGCCAGCAGCTTGGAATTAGGTCGGCGGAACGGAGGAAGGACTGAAGCTTTCTTT.

The gene calls are TRBV4-1 and TRBJ1-2, with 7 bases identical to TRBD1. This CDR3 has 15 amino acids. Germline trimming cut 4 bases from V and 0 bases from J; bases unmatched to any gene: 5. Germline CDR1 is MGHRA and CDR2 is YSYEKL. The CDR3 coding sequence is TGCGCCAGCAGCCCTAGGACAGGAGCTAACTATGGCTACACCTTC. It codes for CASSPRTGANYGYTF.

This chain joins TRBV28 and TRBJ1-4; no clear D gene. Germline V gene data show CDR1 as MDHEN and CDR2 as SYDVKM. Trimming stripped 7 bases from V and 2 bases from J, with 11 bases between. The CDR3 has 14 residues. For the CDR3, the DNA is TGTGCCAGCAACCTCGGGTTTACTAATGAAAAACTGTTTTTT. Translating it yields CASNLGFTNEKLFF.

This rearrangement joins TRBV5-1 to TRBJ1-5; 7 bases are shared with TRBD1. This CDR3 comprises 15 residues. With 0 bases clipped from V and 4 bases from J, the junction kept 4 bases outside the gene matches. Germline CDR1 reads SGHRS; CDR2 reads YFSETQ. This CDR3 reads CASSLEAGGNQPQHF. CDR3 nucleotide sequence: TGCGCCAGCAGCTTGGAGGCAGGGGGGAATCAGCCCCAGCATTTT.

Ten or more counts support this clone. The chain has TRBV29-1 and TRBJ1-1; perhaps TRBD1 as D (5 bases). V was clipped by 2 bases and J by 10 bases, with 14 bases between them. The CDR3 runs to 12 residues. CDR1 and CDR2 (germline): SQVTM, ANQGSEA. The CDR3 nucleotides read TGCAGCGTTGAAATCCAGGGTAGGGGAGCTTTCTTT. This codes for CSVEIQGRGAFF.

CDR3 bases: TGTGCCAGCAGTTCCACCGACAGGGGGCTTTACGAGCAGTACTTC. Protein sequence: CASSSTDRGLYEQYF. V gene TRBV6-6 combines with J gene TRBJ2-7; 10 nucleotides align to TRBD1. CDR1 MNHNY and CDR2 SVGAGI come from the germline V gene (reference sequence). The CDR3 extends over 15 amino acids. The junction had 7 bases not matched to a gene; V was cut back by 4 bases and J by 4 bases.

The gene calls are TRBV18 and TRBJ1-5; D perhaps matches TRBD1 (6 bases). Trimming took off 2 bases at V and 7 bases at J, with 12 bases between the two ends. The V gene's germline CDR1 is KGHSH and CDR2 LQKENI. The CDR3 is 14 amino acids. The CDR3 nucleotides read TGTGCCAGCTCACCATTACAGGGTGAGCAGCCCCAGCATTTT. It is translated as CASSPLQGEQPQHF.

This clone appeared a single time. The chain carries TRBV19 and TRBJ2-1, with TRBD2 as a possible D gene (5 bases). The CDR3 covers 13 residues. Per the germline V gene, CDR1 is LNHDA and CDR2 is SQIVND (reference sequence). Trimming pared 6 bases from V and 2 bases from J, leaving 8 bases between. Here the CDR3 DNA reads TGTGCCAGTAGGTACGGGACCTACAATGAGCAGTTCTTC. Translated: CASRYGTYNEQFF.

This clone came up once. The J gene is TRBJ2-3, the V gene TRBV5-1, with 9 nucleotides matching TRBD2. Per germline, CDR1 SGHRS and CDR2 YFSETQ. This CDR3 has 18 residues. V was clipped by 3 bases and J by 2 bases; unmatched bases: 13. The CDR3 nucleotides read TGCGCCAGCAGCTGGATTAGCGGGAGAGACTATGCCACAGATACGCAGTATTTT. Translated, it gives CASSWISGRDYATDTQYF.

This chain joins TRBV2 and TRBJ1-4; D remains ambiguous. V was trimmed by 4 bases and J by 0 bases, leaving 6 bases between them. Germline loops: CDR1 SNHLY, CDR2 FYNNEI. The CDR3 covers 14 residues. The CDR3 DNA reads TGTGCCAGCAGTGGCCGAGCAACTAATGAAAAACTGTTTTTT. Protein: CASSGRATNEKLFF.

This sequence joins TRBV18 and TRBJ2-3; TRBD2 matches at 13 bases. V lost 5 bases to trimming and J lost 4 bases; unmatched junction nucleotides: 12. CDR3 length: 18 amino acids. The germline V gene has CDR1 KGHSH and CDR2 LQKENI. The CDR3 loop is CASSSGFWTSGSADTQYF. The CDR3 bases are TGTGCCAGCTCATCCGGCTTTTGGACTAGCGGGAGTGCAGATACGCAGTATTTT.

The CDR3 spells CASSFEETQYF. DNA for the CDR3: TGTGCCAGCAGCTTCGAAGAGACCCAGTACTTC. The chain is built from TRBV5-4 and TRBJ2-5; D gene ambiguous. The CDR3 length is 11 residues. Germline-derived CDR1 and CDR2 are SGHNT and YYREEE (reference sequence). The V and J ends lost 2 bases and 3 bases respectively, with 2 bases between them.

The chain combines TRBV9 with TRBJ2-3; TRBD2 might be the D (5 bases). Germline V gene lookup returns CDR1 SGDLS and CDR2 YYNGEE. CDR3 length: 17 amino acids. V lost 1 base to trimming and J lost 3 bases, with 18 bases between them. CDR3 loop: CASSVHGSWGDTDTQYF. The CDR3 DNA follows: TGTGCCAGCAGCGTACATGGATCTTGGGGAGATACAGATACGCAGTATTTT. Together with reference TRBV9 and TRBJ2-3, the CDR3 gives the full variable domain: DSGVTQTPKHLITATGQRVTLRCSPRSGDLSVYWYQQSLDQGLQFLIQYYNGEERAKGNILERFSAQQFPDLHSELNLSSLELGDSALYFCASSVHGSWGDTDTQYFGPGTRLTVL.

The V gene is TRBV18, the J gene TRBJ2-5; D is undetermined. The germline gives CDR1 KGHSH, CDR2 LQKENI. V dropped 4 bases and J dropped 3 bases, with 6 bases sitting between them. The CDR3 covers 12 residues. DNA of the CDR3: TGTGCCAGCTCACTAGAGAAAGAGACCCAGTACTTC. This encodes CASSLEKETQYF.

This sequence joins TRBV5-1 and TRBJ2-2, with D possibly matching TRBD2 (6 bases). From germline, CDR1 is SGHRS and CDR2 YFSETQ. Deletions cut 1 base from V and 7 bases from J, with 11 bases between. The CDR3 is 14 amino acids. The CDR3 protein is CASSLSSGVGELFF. CDR3 DNA: TGCGCCAGCAGCTTGTCTTCGGGAGTCGGGGAGCTGTTTTTT.